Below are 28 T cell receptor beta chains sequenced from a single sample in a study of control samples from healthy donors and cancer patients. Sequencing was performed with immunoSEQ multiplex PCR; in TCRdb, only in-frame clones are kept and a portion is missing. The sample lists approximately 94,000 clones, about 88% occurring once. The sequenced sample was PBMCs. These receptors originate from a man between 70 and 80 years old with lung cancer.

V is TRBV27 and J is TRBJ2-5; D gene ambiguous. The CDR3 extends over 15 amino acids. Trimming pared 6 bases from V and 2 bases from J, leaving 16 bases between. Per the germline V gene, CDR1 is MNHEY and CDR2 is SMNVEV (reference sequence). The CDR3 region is CASSFRVGPQETQYF. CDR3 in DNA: TGTGCCAGCAGCTTCCGGGTAGGACCTCAAGAGACCCAGTACTTC.

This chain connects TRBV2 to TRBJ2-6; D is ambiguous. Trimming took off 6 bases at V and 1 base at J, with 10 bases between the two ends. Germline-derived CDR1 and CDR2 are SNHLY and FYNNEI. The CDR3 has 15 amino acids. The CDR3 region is CASSQSGSGANVLTF. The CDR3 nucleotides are TGTGCCAGCAGCCAAAGTGGATCTGGGGCCAACGTCCTGACTTTC.

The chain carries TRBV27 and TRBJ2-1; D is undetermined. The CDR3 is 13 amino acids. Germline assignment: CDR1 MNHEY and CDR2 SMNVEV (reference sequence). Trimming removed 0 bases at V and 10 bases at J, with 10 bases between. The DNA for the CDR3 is TGTGCCAGCAGTTTATCGGGGATTCTCGAGCAGTTCTTC. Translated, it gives CASSLSGILEQFF.

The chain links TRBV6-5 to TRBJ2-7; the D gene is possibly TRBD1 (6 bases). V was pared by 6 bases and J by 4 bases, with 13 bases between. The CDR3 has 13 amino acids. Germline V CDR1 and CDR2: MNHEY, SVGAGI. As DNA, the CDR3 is TGTGCCAGCAGAGCGACAGGACGTTACGAGCAGTACTTC. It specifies CASRATGRYEQYF.

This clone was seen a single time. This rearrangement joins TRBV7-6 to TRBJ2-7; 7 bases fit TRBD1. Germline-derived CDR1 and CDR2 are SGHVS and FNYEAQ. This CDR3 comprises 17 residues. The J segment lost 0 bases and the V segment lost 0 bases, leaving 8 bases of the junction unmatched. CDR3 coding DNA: TGTGCCAGCAGCTTAGCGATGACAGGGCAGGGCTCCTACGAGCAGTACTTC. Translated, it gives CASSLAMTGQGSYEQYF.

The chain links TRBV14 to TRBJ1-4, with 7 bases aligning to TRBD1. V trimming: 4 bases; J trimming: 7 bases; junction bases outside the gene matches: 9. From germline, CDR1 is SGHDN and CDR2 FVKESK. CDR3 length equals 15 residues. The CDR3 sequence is CASSLTGAFGEKLFF. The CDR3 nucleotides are TGTGCCAGCAGCCTCACAGGGGCTTTTGGTGAAAAACTGTTTTTT.

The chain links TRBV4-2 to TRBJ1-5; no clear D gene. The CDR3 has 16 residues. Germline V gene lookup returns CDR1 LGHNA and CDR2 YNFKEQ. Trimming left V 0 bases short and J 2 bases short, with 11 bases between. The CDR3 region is CASSQDRAPGNQPQHF. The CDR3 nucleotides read TGTGCCAGCAGCCAAGATCGGGCCCCCGGCAATCAGCCCCAGCATTTT.

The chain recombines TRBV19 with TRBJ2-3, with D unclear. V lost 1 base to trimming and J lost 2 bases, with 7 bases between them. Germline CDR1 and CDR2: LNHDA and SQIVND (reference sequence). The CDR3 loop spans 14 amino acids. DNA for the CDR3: TGTGCCAGTAGTATAGGGACCTTCACAGATACGCAGTATTTT. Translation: CASSIGTFTDTQYF.

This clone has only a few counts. CDR3 nucleotide sequence: TGTGCCAGCAGCGAAGACTCACCCCTCCACTTT. Amino acids: CASSEDSPLHF. The V call is TRBV5-8, the J call TRBJ1-6; D gene unclear. This CDR3 is 11 amino acids long. V was cut by 4 bases and J by 10 bases, with 6 bases left in between. Germline-derived CDR1 and CDR2 are SGHTS and YDEGEE.

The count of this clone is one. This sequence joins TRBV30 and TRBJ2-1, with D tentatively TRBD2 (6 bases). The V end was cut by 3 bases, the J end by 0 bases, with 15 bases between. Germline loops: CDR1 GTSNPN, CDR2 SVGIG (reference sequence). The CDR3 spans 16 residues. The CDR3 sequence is CAWRASRGSSYNEQFF. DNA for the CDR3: TGTGCCTGGAGAGCCTCACGGGGGAGCTCCTACAATGAGCAGTTCTTC.

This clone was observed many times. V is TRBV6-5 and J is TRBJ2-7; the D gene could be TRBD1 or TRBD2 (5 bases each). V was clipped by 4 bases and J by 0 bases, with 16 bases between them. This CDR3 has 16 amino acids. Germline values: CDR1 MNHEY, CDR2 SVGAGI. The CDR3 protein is CASSSSGTASSYEQYF. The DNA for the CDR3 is TGTGCCAGCAGTTCCTCCGGGACGGCAAGCTCCTACGAGCAGTACTTC.

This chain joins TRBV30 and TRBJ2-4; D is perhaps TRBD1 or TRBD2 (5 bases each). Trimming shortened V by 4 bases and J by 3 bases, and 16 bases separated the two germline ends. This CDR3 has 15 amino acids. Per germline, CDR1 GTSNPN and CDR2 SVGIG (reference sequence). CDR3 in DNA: TGTGCCTGGAACGGGACGCCCCTACACAAAAACATTCAGTACTTC. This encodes CAWNGTPLHKNIQYF. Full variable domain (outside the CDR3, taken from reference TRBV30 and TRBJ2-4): SQTIHQWPATLVQPVGSPLSLECTVEGTSNPNLYWYRQAAGRGLQLLFYSVGIGQISSEVPQNLSASRPQDRQFILSSKKLLLSDSGFYLCAWNGTPLHKNIQYFGAGTRLSVL.

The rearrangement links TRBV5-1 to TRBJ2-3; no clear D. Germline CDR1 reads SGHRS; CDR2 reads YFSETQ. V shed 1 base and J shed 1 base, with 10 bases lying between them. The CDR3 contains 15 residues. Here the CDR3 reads CASSLSDGGTDTQYF. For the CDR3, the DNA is TGCGCCAGCAGCTTGAGCGACGGCGGCACAGATACGCAGTATTTT. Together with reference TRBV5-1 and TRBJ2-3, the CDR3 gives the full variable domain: KAGVTQTPRYLIKTRGQQVTLSCSPISGHRSVSWYQQTPGQGLQFLFEYFSETQRNKGNFPGRFSGRQFSNSRSEMNVSTLELGDSALYLCASSLSDGGTDTQYFGPGTRLTVL.

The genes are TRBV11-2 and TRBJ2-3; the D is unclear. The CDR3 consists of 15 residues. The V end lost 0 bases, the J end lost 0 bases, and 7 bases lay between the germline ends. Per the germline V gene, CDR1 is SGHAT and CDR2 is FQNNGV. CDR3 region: CASSLEGSSTDTQYF. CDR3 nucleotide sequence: TGTGCCAGCAGCTTAGAGGGTTCTAGCACAGATACGCAGTATTTT. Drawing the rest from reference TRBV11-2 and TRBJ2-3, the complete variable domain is EAGVAQSPRYKIIEKRQSVAFWCNPISGHATLYWYQQILGQGPKLLIQFQNNGVVDDSQLPKDRFSAERLKGVDSTLKIQPAKLEDSAVYLCASSLEGSSTDTQYFGPGTRLTVL.

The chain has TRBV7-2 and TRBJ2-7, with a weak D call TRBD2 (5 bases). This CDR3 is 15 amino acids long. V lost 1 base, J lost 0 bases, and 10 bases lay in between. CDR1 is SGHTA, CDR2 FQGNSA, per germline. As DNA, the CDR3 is TGTGCCAGCAGCTTAGAACCCGGGAACTCCTACGAGCAGTACTTC. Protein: CASSLEPGNSYEQYF.

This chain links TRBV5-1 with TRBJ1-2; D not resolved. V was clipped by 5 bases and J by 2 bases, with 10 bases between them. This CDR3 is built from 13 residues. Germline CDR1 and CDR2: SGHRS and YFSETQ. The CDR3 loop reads CASSSSGNYGYTF. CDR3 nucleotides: TGCGCCAGCAGTTCCAGTGGAAACTATGGCTACACCTTC.

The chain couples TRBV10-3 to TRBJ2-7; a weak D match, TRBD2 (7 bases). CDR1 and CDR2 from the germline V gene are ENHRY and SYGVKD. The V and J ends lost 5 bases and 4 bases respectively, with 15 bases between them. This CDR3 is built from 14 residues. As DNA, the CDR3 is TGTGCCATCAGTTTGGGGGGGGCGCTGTACGAGCAGTACTTC. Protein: CAISLGGALYEQYF.

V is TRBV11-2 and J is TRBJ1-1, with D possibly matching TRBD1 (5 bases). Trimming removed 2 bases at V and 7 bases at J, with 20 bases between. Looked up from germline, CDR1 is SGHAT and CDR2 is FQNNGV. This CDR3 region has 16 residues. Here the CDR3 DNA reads TGTGCCAGCAGCTTAAGCCGGGGCCTAACGCTGGGTGAAGCTTTCTTT. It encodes CASSLSRGLTLGEAFF.

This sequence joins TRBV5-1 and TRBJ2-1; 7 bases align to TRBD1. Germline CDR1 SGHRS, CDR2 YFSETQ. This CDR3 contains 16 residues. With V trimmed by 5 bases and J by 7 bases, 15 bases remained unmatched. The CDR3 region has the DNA TGCGCCAGCAGTAGACAGGGAACGGCGACTACAAATGAGCAGTTCTTC. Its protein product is CASSRQGTATTNEQFF.

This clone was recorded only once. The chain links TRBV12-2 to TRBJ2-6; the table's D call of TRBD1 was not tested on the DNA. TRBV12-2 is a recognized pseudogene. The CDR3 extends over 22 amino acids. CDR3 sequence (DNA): TGTGCAAGTCGCTTAGAATCATATAGGACAGGGAGTTTCTGCACTGGGGCCAACGTCCTGACTTTC. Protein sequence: CASRLESYRTGSFCTGANVLTF.

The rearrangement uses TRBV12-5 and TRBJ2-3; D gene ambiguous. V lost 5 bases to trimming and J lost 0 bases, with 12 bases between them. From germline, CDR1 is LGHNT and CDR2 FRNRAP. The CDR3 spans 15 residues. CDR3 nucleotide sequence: TGTGCTAGTGGTACCAGGACGACTAGCACAGATACGCAGTATTTT. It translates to CASGTRTTSTDTQYF.

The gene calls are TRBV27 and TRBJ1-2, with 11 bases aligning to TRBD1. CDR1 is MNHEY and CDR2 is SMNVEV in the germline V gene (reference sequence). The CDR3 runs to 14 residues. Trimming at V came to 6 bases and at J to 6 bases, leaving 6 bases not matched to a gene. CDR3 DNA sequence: TGTGCCAGCAGACCGGGACAGGGGGGAAATGGCTACACCTTC. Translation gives CASRPGQGGNGYTF.

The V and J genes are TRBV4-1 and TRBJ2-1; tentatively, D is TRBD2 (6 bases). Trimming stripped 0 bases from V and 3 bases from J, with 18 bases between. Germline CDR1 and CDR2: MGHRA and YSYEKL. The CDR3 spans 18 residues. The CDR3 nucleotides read TGCGCCAGCAGCCAAGAGTCGACCCGAAGCGGGCTCTACAATGAGCAGTTCTTC. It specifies CASSQESTRSGLYNEQFF.

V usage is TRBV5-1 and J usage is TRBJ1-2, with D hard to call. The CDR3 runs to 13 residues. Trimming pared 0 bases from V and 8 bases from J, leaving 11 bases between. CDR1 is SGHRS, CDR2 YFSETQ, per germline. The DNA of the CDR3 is TGCGCCAGCAGCTTGGGCAACCCCGGGGGCTACACCTTC. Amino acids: CASSLGNPGGYTF.

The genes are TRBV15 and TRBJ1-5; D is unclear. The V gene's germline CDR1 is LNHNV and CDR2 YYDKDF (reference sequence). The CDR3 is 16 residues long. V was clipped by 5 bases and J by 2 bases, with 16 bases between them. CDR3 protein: CATSPAKAWGNQPQHF. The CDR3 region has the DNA TGTGCCACCAGCCCCGCGAAAGCTTGGGGCAATCAGCCCCAGCATTTT.

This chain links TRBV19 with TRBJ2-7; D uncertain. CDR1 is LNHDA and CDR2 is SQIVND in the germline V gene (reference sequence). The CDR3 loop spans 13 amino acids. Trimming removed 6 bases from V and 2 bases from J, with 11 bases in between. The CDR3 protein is CASSKGFTYEQYF. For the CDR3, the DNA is TGTGCCAGTAGCAAGGGATTTACCTACGAGCAGTACTTC. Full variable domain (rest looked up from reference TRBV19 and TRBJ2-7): DGGITQSPKYLFRKEGQNVTLSCEQNLNHDAMYWYRQDPGQGLRLIYYSQIVNDFQKGDIAEGYSVSREKKESFPLTVTSAQKNPTAFYLCASSKGFTYEQYFGPGTRLTVT.

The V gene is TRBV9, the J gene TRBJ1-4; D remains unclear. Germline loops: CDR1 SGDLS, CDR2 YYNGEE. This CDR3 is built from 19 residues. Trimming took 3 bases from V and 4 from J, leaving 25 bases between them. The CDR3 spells CASSESLSGPGLNNEKLFF. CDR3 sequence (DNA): TGTGCCAGCAGCGAATCCCTTTCTGGCCCGGGTCTGAATAATGAAAAACTGTTTTTT.

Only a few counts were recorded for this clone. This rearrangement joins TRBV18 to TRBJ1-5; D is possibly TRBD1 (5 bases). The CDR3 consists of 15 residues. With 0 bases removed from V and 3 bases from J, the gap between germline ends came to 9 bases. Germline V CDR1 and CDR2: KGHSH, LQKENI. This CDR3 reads CASSPPGVNNQPQHF. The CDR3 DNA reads TGTGCCAGCTCACCACCAGGGGTGAACAATCAGCCCCAGCATTTT.